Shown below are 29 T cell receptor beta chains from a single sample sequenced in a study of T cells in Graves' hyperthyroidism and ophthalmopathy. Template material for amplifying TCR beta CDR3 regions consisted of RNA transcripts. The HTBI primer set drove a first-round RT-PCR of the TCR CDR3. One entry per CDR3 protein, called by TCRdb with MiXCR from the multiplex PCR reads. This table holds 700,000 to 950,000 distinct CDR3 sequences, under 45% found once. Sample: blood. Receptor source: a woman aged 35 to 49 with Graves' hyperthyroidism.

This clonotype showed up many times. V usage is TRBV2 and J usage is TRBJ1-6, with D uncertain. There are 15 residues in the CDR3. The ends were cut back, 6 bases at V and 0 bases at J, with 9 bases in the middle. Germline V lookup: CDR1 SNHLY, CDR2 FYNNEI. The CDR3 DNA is TGTGCCAGCAGAGGTCCGAGCTCCTATAATTCACCCCTCCACTTT. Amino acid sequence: CASRGPSSYNSPLHF.

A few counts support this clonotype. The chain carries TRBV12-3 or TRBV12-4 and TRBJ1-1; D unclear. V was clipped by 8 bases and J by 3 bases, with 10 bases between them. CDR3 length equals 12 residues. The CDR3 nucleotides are TGTGCCAGCGGTTCGGGTTACACTGAAGCTTTCTTT. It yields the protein CASGSGYTEAFF.

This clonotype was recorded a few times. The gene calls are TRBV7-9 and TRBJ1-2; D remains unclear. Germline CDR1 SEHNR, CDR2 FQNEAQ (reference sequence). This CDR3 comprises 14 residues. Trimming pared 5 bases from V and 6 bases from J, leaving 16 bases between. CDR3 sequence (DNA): TGTGCCAGCAGCCGCCGGGGAGGGCACCATGGCTACACCTTC. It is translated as CASSRRGGHHGYTF.

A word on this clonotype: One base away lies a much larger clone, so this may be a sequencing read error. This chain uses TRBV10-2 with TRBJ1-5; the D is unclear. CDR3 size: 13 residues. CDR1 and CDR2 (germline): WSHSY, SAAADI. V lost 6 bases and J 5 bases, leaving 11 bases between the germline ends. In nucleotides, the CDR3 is TGCGCCAGCAGGGCAGGAGGTCATCAGCCCCAGCATTTT. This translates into CASRAGGHQPQHF.

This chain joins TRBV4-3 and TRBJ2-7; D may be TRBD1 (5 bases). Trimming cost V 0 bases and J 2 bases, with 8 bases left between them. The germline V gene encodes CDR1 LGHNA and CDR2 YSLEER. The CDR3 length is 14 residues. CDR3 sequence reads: CASSQDSGTYEQYF. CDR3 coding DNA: TGCGCCAGCAGCCAAGATTCAGGGACCTACGAGCAGTACTTC.

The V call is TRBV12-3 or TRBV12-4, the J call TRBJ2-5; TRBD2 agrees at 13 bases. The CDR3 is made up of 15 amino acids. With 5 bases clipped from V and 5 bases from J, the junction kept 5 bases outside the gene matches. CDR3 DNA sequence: TGTGCCAGCAGTAAACTAGCGGGGGGGTCGGAGACCCAGTACTTC. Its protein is CASSKLAGGSETQYF.

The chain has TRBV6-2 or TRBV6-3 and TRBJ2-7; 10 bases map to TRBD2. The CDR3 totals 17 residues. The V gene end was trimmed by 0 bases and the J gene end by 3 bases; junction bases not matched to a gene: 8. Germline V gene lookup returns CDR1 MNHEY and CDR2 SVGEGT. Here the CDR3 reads CASSYSLAGAENYEQYF. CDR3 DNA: TGTGCCAGCAGTTACTCCCTAGCGGGGGCCGAGAACTACGAGCAGTACTTC.

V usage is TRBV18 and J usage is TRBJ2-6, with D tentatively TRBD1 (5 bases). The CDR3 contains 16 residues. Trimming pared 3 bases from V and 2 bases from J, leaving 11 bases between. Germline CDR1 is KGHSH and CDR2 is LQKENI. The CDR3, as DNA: TGTGCCAGCTCACCGTATCAACAGGCTGGGGCCAACGTCCTGACTTTC. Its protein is CASSPYQQAGANVLTF.

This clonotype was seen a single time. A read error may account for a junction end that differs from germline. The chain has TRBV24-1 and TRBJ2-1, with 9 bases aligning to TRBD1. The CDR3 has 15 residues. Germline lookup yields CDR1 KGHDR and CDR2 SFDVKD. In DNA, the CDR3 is TGTGCCAGCAGTTCCAATCGTGGACAGGGGCATGAGCAGTTCTTC. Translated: CASSSNRGQGHEQFF.

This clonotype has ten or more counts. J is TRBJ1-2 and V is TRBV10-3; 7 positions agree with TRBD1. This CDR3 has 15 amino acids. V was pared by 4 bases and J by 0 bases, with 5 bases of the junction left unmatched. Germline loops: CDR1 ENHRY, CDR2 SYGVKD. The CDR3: CAISGQGLANYGYTF. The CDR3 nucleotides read TGTGCCATCAGTGGACAGGGACTCGCTAACTATGGCTACACCTTC.

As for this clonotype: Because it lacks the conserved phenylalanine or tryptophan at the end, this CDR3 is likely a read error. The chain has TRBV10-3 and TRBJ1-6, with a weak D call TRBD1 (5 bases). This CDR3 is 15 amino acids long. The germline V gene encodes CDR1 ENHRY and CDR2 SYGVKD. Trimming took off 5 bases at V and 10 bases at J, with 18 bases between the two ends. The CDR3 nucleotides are TGTGCCATCAGTTCTACCAATGCCTGGGACTCACCCCTCCACTCT. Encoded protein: CAISSTNAWDSPLHS.

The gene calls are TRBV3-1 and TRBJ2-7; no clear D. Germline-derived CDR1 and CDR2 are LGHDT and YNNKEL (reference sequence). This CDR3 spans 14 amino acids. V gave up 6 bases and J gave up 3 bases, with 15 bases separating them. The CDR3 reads CASRFNTDFYEQYF. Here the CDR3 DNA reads TGTGCCAGCAGATTTAACACAGATTTCTACGAGCAGTACTTC.

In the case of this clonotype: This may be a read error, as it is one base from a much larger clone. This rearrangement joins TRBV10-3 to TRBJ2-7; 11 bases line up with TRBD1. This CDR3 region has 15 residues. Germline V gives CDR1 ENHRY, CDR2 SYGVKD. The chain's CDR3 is CAITPGQGGVYEQCF. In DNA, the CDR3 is TGTGCCATCACACCGGGACAGGGGGGAGTCTACGAGCAGTGCTTC.

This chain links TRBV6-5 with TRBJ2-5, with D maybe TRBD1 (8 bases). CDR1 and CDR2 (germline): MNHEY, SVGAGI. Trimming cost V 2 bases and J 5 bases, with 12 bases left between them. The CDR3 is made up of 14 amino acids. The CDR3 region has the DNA TGTGCCAGCAGTTACAACAGGGGGGGGGAGACCCAGTACTTC. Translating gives CASSYNRGGETQYF.

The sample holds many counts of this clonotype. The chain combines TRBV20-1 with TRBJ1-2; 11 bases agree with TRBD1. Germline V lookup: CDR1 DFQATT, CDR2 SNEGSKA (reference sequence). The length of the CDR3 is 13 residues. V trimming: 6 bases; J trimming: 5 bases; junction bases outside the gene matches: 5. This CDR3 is CSARTGGSYGYTF. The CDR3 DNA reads TGCAGTGCGCGGACAGGGGGCAGTTATGGCTACACCTTC.

The CDR3 nucleotides read TGTGCCATCAGTGAGGGACTAGCGGGATCCAAAGAGACCCAGTACTTC. Amino acids: CAISEGLAGSKETQYF. The chain employs TRBV10-3 and TRBJ2-5, with 12 bases lining up with TRBD2. V shed 2 bases and J 3 bases; nucleotides not matched to a gene: 4. Germline lookup yields CDR1 ENHRY and CDR2 SYGVKD. The CDR3 extends over 16 amino acids.

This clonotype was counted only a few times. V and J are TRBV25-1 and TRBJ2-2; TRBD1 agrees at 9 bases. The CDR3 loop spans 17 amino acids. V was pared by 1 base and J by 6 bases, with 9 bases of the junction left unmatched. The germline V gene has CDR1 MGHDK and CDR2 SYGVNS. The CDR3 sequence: CASSESPGQGRSGELFF. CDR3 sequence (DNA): TGTGCCAGCAGTGAATCTCCCGGACAGGGGCGATCCGGGGAGCTGTTTTTT.

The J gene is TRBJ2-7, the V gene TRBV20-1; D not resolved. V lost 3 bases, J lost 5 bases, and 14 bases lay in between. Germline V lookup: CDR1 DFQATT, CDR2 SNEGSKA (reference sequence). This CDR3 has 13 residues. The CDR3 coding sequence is TGCAGTGCTAGTGTCGGAAGTGGACACGAGCAGTACTTC. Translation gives CSASVGSGHEQYF.

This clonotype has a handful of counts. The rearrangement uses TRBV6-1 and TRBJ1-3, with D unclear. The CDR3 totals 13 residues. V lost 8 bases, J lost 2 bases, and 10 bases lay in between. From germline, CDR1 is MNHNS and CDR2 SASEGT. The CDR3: CASFRDTGNTIYF. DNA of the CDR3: TGTGCCAGCTTCCGCGACACTGGAAACACCATATATTTT.

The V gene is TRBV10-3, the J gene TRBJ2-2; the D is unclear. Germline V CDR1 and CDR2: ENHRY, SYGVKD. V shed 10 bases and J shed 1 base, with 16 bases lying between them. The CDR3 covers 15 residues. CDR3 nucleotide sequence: TGTGCCAGCAGCCCTACTTCTAAGAACACCGGGGAGCTGTTTTTT. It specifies CASSPTSKNTGELFF.

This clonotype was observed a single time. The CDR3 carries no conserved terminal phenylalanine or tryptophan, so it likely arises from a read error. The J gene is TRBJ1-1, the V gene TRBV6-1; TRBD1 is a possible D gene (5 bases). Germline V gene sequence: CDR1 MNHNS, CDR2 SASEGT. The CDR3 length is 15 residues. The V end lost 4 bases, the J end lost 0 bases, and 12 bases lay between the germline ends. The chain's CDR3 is CASSVKDMMNTEAFS. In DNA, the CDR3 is TGTGCCAGCAGTGTGAAGGACATGATGAACACTGAAGCTTTCTCT.

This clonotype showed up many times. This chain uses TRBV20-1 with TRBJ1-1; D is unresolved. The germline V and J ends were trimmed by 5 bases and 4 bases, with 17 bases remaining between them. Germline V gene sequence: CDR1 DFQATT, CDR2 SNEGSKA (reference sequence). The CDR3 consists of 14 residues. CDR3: CSAEGGVAATEAFF. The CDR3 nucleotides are TGCAGTGCTGAAGGTGGGGTGGCGGCCACTGAAGCTTTCTTT.

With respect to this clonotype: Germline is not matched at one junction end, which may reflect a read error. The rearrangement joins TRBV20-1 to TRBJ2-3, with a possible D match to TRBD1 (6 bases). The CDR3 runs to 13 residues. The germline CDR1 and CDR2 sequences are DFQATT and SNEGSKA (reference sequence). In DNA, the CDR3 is TGCAGTGCTCGGACAGCAAGCATAGATACGCAGTATTTT. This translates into CSARTASIDTQYF.

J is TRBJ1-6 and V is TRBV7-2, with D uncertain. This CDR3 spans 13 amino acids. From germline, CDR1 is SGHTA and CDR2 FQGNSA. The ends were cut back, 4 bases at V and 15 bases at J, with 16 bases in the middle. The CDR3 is CASSSPTQPNLHF. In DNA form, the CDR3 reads TGTGCCAGCAGCTCACCAACACAGCCCAACCTCCACTTT.

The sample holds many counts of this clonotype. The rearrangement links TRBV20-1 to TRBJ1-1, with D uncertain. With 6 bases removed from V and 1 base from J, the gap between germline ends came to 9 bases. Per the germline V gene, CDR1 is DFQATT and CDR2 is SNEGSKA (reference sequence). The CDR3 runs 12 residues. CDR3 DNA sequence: TGCAGTGCCAAAGAGGGGAACACTGAAGCTTTCTTT. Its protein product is CSAKEGNTEAFF.

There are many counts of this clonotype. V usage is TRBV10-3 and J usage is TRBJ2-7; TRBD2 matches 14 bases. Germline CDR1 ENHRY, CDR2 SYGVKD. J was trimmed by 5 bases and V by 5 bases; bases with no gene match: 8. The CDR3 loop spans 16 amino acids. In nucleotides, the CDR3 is TGTGCCATCAGTACCCTGGGACTAGCGGGAGTCAACGAGCAGTACTTC. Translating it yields CAISTLGLAGVNEQYF.

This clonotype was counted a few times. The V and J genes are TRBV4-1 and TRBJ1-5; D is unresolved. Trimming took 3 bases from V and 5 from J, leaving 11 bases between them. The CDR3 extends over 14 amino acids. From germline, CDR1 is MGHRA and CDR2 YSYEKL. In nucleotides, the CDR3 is TGCGCCAGCAGCCAGAAACTAGAAGATCAGCCCCAGCATTTT. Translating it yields CASSQKLEDQPQHF.

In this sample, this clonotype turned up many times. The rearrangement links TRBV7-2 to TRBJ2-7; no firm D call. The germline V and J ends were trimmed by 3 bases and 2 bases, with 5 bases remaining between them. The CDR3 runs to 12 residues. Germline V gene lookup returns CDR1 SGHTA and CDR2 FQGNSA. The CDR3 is CASSFTTYEQYF. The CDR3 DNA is TGTGCCAGCAGCTTCACAACCTACGAGCAGTACTTC.

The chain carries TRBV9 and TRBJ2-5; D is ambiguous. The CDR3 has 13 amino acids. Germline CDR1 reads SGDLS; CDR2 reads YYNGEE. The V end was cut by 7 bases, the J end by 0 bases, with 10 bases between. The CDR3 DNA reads TGTGCCAGCTCACCACCGCACCAAGAGACCCAGTACTTC. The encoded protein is CASSPPHQETQYF. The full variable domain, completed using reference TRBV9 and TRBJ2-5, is DSGVTQTPKHLITATGQRVTLRCSPRSGDLSVYWYQQSLDQGLQFLIQYYNGEERAKGNILERFSAQQFPDLHSELNLSSLELGDSALYFCASSPPHQETQYFGPGTRLLVL.